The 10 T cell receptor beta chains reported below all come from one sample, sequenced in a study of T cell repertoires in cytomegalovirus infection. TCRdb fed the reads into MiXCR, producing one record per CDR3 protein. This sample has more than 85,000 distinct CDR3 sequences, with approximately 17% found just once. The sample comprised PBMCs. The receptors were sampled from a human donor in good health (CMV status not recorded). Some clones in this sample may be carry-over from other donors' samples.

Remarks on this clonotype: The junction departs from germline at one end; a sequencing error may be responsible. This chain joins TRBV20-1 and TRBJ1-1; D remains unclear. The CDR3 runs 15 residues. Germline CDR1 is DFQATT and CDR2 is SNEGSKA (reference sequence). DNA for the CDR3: TGCAGTGCTAGAGTAAGAAAAGGGCCGAACACTGGAGCTTTCTTT. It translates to CSARVRKGPNTGAFF.

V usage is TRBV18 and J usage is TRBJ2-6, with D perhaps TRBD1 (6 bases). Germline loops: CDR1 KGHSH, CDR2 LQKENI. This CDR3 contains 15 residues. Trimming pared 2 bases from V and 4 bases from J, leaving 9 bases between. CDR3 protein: CASSPGGAGANVLTF. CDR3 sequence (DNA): TGTGCCAGCTCACCAGGGGGCGCAGGGGCCAACGTCCTGACTTTC.

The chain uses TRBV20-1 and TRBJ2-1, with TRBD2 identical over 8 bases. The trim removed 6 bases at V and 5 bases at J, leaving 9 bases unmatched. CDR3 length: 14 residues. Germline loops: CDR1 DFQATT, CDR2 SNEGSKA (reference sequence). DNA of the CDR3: TGCAGTGCCGAACGGGGGGGCCTTGACAATGAGCAGTTCTTC. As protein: CSAERGGLDNEQFF.

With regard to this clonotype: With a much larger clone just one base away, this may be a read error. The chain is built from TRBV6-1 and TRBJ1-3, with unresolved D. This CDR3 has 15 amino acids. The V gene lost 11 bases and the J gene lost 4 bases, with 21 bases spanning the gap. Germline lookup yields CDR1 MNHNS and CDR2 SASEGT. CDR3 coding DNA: TGTGCCGGTACCTTGGCCGAAGCGACGGGAAACACCATATATTTT. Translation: CAGTLAEATGNTIYF.

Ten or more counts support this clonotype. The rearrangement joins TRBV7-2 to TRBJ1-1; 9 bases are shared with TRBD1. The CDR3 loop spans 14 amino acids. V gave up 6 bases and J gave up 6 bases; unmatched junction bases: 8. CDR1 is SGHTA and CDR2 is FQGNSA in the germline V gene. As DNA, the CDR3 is TGTGCCAGCAGATTCGGGACAGGGCGAGCTGAAGCTTTCTTT. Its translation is CASRFGTGRAEAFF.

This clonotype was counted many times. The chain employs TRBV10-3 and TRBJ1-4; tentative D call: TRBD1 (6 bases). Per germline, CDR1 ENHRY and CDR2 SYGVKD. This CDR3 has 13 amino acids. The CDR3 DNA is TGTGCTACATTGGACAGCCCGAATGAAAAACTGTTTTTT. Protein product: CATLDSPNEKLFF.

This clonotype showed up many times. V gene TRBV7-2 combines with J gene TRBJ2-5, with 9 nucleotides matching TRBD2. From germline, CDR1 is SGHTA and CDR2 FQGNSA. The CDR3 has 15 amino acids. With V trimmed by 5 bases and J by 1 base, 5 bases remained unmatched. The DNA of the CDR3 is TGTGCCAGCAGCGATAGCGGGGGCCTCCAAGAGACCCAGTACTTC. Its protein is CASSDSGGLQETQYF.

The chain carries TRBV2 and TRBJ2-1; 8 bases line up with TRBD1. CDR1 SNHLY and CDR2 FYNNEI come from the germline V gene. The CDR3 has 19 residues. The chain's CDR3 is CATDQGAVLPSLGYNEQFF. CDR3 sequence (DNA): TGTGCTACCGACCAGGGGGCGGTTTTACCCTCGTTAGGATACAATGAGCAGTTCTTC.

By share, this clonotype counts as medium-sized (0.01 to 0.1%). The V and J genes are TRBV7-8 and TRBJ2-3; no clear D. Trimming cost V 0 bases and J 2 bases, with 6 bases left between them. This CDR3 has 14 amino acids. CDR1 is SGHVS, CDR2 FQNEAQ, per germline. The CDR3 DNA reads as TGTGCCAGCAGCTTAGCGCACGTCACAGATACGCAGTATTTT. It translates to CASSLAHVTDTQYF. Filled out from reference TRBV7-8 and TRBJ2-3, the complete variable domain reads GAGVSQSPRYKVAKRGQDVALRCDPISGHVSLFWYQQALGQGPEFLTYFQNEAQLDKSGLPSDRFFAERPEGSVSTLKIQRTQQEDSAVYLCASSLAHVTDTQYFGPGTRLTVL.

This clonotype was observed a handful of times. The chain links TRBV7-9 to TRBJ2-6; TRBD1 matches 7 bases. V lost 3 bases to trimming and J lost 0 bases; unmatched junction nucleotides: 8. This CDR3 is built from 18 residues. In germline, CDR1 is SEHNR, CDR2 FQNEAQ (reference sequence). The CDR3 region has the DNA TGTGCCAGCAGCTTGGGACAGTACTCCCGCTCTGGGGCCAACGTCCTGACTTTC. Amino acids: CASSLGQYSRSGANVLTF.